Listed here are 23 T cell receptor beta chains from one sample, sequenced in a study of blood T cell repertoires in COVID-19. This table comes from immunoSEQ multiplex PCR, and its TCRdb copy is limited to in-frame clones, with some not included. Of about 280,000 clones in the sample, under 95% were seen once. Sequencing was done on a sample of PBMCs or T cells enriched from blood (not recorded which). The receptors were gathered from a man aged 40-50 years who had been exposed to COVID-19.

The chain carries TRBV24-1 and TRBJ2-2, with 8 nucleotides matching TRBD1. V lost 4 bases to trimming and J lost 9 bases; unmatched junction nucleotides: 12. This CDR3 contains 16 residues. Germline CDR1 KGHDR, CDR2 SFDVKD. CDR3 sequence reads: CATSETGTGFVRELFF. CDR3 in DNA: TGTGCCACCAGTGAAACCGGGACAGGCTTCGTACGGGAGCTGTTTTTT.

The rearrangement joins TRBV7-2 to TRBJ2-1, with D maybe TRBD2 (6 bases). V was shortened by 2 bases and J by 0 bases, with 14 bases between the two germline ends. This CDR3 comprises 17 residues. Germline assignment: CDR1 SGHTA and CDR2 FQGNSA. The CDR3 sequence is CASSLLEGRASYNEQFF. In nucleotides, the CDR3 is TGTGCCAGCAGCTTATTGGAGGGGCGGGCCTCCTACAATGAGCAGTTCTTC.

The CDR3 here is CASSLPAAQETQYF. In nucleotides, the CDR3 is TGTGCCAGCAGTCTGCCAGCGGCTCAAGAGACCCAGTACTTC. The chain combines TRBV7-2 with TRBJ2-5, with D perhaps TRBD2 (5 bases). V lost 6 bases, J lost 2 bases, and 13 bases lay in between. This CDR3 region has 14 residues. CDR1 and CDR2 from the germline V gene are SGHTA and FQGNSA.

V and J are TRBV5-6 and TRBJ2-7, with 11 positions matching TRBD2. CDR1 is SGHDT, CDR2 YYEEEE, per germline. V was clipped by 4 bases and J by 4 bases; unmatched bases: 4. CDR3 length: 14 residues. This chain's CDR3 is CASSAGLAVYEQYF. The DNA for the CDR3 is TGTGCCAGCAGCGCGGGACTAGCGGTATACGAGCAGTACTTC. Full variable domain (outside the CDR3, taken from reference TRBV5-6 and TRBJ2-7): DAGVTQSPTHLIKTRGQQVTLRCSPKSGHDTVSWYQQALGQGPQFIFQYYEEEERQRGNFPDRFSGHQFPNYSSELNVNALLLGDSALYLCASSAGLAVYEQYFGPGTRLTVT.

V and J are TRBV28 and TRBJ1-2; D is possibly TRBD1 (6 bases). Germline V lookup: CDR1 MDHEN, CDR2 SYDVKM. V lost 6 bases, J lost 3 bases, and 17 bases lay in between. The CDR3 is made up of 15 amino acids. CDR3 residues: CASSTGSLGDYGYTF. CDR3 DNA: TGTGCCAGCAGCACAGGGTCTCTAGGAGACTATGGCTACACCTTC.

J is TRBJ2-1 and V is TRBV6-5; perhaps TRBD2 as D (6 bases). Germline V gene sequence: CDR1 MNHEY, CDR2 SVGAGI. This CDR3 region has 12 residues. V dropped 6 bases and J dropped 6 bases, with 9 bases sitting between them. CDR3 in DNA: TGTGCCAGCAGGACTAGTGCCAATGAGCAGTTCTTC. Residues: CASRTSANEQFF.

The rearrangement uses TRBV24-1 and TRBJ2-2, with 7 bases matching TRBD1. Germline trimming cut 7 bases from V and 5 bases from J; bases unmatched to any gene: 3. This CDR3 is built from 13 residues. From germline, CDR1 is KGHDR and CDR2 SFDVKD. CDR3 loop: CATRQGTTGELFF. In DNA, the CDR3 is TGTGCCACCAGACAGGGGACAACCGGGGAGCTGTTTTTT.

Here the CDR3 DNA reads TGTGCCAGCTCACCACCGGACTTATCCATATATTTT. As protein: CASSPPDLSIYF. V gene TRBV18 combines with J gene TRBJ1-3; D not resolved. Germline-derived CDR1 and CDR2 are KGHSH and LQKENI. Trimming stripped 0 bases from V and 11 bases from J, with 8 bases between. The CDR3 extends over 12 amino acids.

The CDR3 protein is CASSYGENTEAFF. The CDR3 region has the DNA TGTGCCAGCAGTTATGGAGAGAACACTGAAGCTTTCTTT. The J gene is TRBJ1-1, the V gene TRBV6-5; D unresolved. There are 13 residues in the CDR3. V was clipped by 3 bases and J by 1 base, with 6 bases between them. CDR1 and CDR2 from the germline V gene are MNHEY and SVGAGI.

This clone was observed a few times. The chain links TRBV25-1 to TRBJ1-4; 7 bases agree with TRBD1. V lost 1 base to trimming and J lost 8 bases; unmatched junction nucleotides: 7. The CDR3 consists of 15 residues. The germline V gene encodes CDR1 MGHDK and CDR2 SYGVNS. CDR3 loop: CASSELGTGEEKLFF. CDR3 coding DNA: TGTGCCAGCAGTGAATTAGGTACAGGGGAAGAAAAACTGTTTTTT.

The rearrangement joins TRBV11-2 to TRBJ2-7; the match to TRBD2 covers 10 bases. CDR1 and CDR2 (germline): SGHAT, FQNNGV. This CDR3 contains 13 residues. V gave up 0 bases and J gave up 11 bases; unmatched junction bases: 4. This chain's CDR3 is CASSLEVLAGEYF. The CDR3 DNA reads as TGTGCCAGCAGCTTAGAAGTTCTAGCGGGAGAGTACTTC.

The gene calls are TRBV4-2 and TRBJ2-3; 10 bases line up with TRBD2. CDR1 LGHNA and CDR2 YNFKEQ come from the germline V gene. The CDR3 sequence is 18 residues long. With 1 base clipped from V and 4 bases from J, the junction kept 11 bases outside the gene matches. The CDR3 loop is CASSQVLPSGSRADTQYF. CDR3 in DNA: TGTGCCAGCAGCCAAGTTCTGCCTAGCGGGAGTAGGGCAGATACGCAGTATTTT.

The CDR3 nucleotides are TGCGCCAGCAGCCAAGAGGGGGGGCGTCTGCCCCAGTACTTC. It translates to CASSQEGGRLPQYF. The chain combines TRBV4-1 with TRBJ2-5, with D maybe TRBD2 (7 bases). This CDR3 comprises 14 residues. The V and J ends lost 0 bases and 9 bases respectively, with 14 bases between them. The germline CDR1 and CDR2 sequences are MGHRA and YSYEKL.

The chain uses TRBV15 and TRBJ1-1, with D tentatively TRBD1 (6 bases). Germline V gene lookup returns CDR1 LNHNV and CDR2 YYDKDF (reference sequence). Trimming pared 1 base from V and 10 bases from J, leaving 16 bases between. The CDR3 runs to 14 residues. CDR3 sequence (DNA): TGTGCCACCAGCAGAGTCGCAGGGGCCGGTGGAGCTTTCTTT. It translates to CATSRVAGAGGAFF.

The genes are TRBV28 and TRBJ1-2; D is ambiguous. Germline V gene sequence: CDR1 MDHEN, CDR2 SYDVKM. Trimming pared 2 bases from V and 8 bases from J, leaving 12 bases between. CDR3 length equals 13 residues. The CDR3 DNA reads as TGTGCCAGCAGTTTACCACCCGAAGAGGGCTACACCTTC. This codes for CASSLPPEEGYTF.

The chain carries TRBV28 and TRBJ2-2, with 14 bases that match TRBD2. Germline V gene sequence: CDR1 MDHEN, CDR2 SYDVKM. V lost 5 bases, J lost 5 bases, and 7 bases stayed unmatched. The CDR3 has 17 amino acids. CDR3 sequence (DNA): TGTGCCAGCAGTATAAAAGGGACTAGCGGGAGAACCGGGGAGCTGTTTTTT. This codes for CASSIKGTSGRTGELFF.

The CDR3 coding sequence is TGTGCCAGTAGGACATCAGGGGTGGTAGCGGGAGACAATGAGCAGTTCTTC. Amino acid sequence: CASRTSGVVAGDNEQFF. The genes are TRBV19 and TRBJ2-1, with 9 bases matching TRBD2. V gave up 6 bases and J gave up 5 bases; unmatched junction bases: 14. This CDR3 region has 17 residues. Germline V lookup: CDR1 LNHDA, CDR2 SQIVND (reference sequence).

The rearrangement links TRBV9 to TRBJ2-6; the match to TRBD1 covers 7 bases. The germline CDR1 and CDR2 sequences are SGDLS and YYNGEE. V gave up 0 bases and J gave up 0 bases; unmatched junction bases: 6. The CDR3 loop spans 18 amino acids. CDR3 amino acids: CASSVGGTAISGANVLTF. CDR3 DNA sequence: TGTGCCAGCAGCGTAGGTGGGACAGCGATCTCTGGGGCCAACGTCCTGACTTTC. The full variable domain, with the rest looked up from reference TRBV9 and TRBJ2-6, is DSGVTQTPKHLITATGQRVTLRCSPRSGDLSVYWYQQSLDQGLQFLIQYYNGEERAKGNILERFSAQQFPDLHSELNLSSLELGDSALYFCASSVGGTAISGANVLTFGAGSRLTVL.

V gene TRBV18 combines with J gene TRBJ1-5; D unclear. The V end lost 2 bases, the J end lost 0 bases, and 11 bases lay between the germline ends. This CDR3 has 16 residues. Germline V lookup: CDR1 KGHSH, CDR2 LQKENI. For the CDR3, the DNA is TGTGCCAGCTCACCAAAAACCTCCTATAGCAATCAGCCCCAGCATTTT. This sequence encodes CASSPKTSYSNQPQHF.

This clone was seen more than once but under ten times. The chain is built from TRBV19 and TRBJ1-2; 8 positions match TRBD1. CDR1 and CDR2 (germline): LNHDA, SQIVND (reference sequence). The CDR3 spans 12 residues. V trimming: 7 bases; J trimming: 4 bases; junction bases outside the gene matches: 2. CDR3 region: CASTGQGYGYTF. The CDR3, as DNA: TGTGCCAGTACCGGACAGGGCTATGGCTACACCTTC.

For the CDR3, the DNA is TGTGCCAGCAGCCCTCGGGAGGGAAGGGCCACTGAAGCTTTCTTT. It specifies CASSPREGRATEAFF. This chain connects TRBV6-2 or TRBV6-3 to TRBJ1-1; D uncertain. Trimming removed 6 bases from V and 4 bases from J, with 18 bases in between. This CDR3 spans 15 amino acids. Germline CDR1 MNHEY, CDR2 SVGEGT.

The V call is TRBV15, the J call TRBJ2-5; no reliable D call. CDR1 and CDR2 (germline): LNHNV, YYDKDF (reference sequence). Trimming removed 9 bases at V and 2 bases at J, with 10 bases between. The CDR3 sequence is 12 residues long. The CDR3 region is CATAPGQETQYF. The CDR3 bases are TGTGCCACAGCCCCAGGTCAAGAGACCCAGTACTTC.

This sequence joins TRBV6-1 and TRBJ2-1, with TRBD1 identical over 8 bases. J lost 4 bases, V lost 4 bases, and 9 bases had no gene match. In germline, CDR1 is MNHNS, CDR2 SASEGT. CDR3 length: 16 amino acids. The chain's CDR3 is CASSGRTGNIYNEQFF. The CDR3 DNA sequence: TGTGCCAGCAGTGGGAGGACAGGGAATATTTACAATGAGCAGTTCTTC.